This TCR beta chain was captured by sequencing in a study of T-cell memory formation after mild COVID-19. TCRdb reanalysed the 5' RACE reads using MiXCR and keeps one entry per CDR3 protein. The table shows 300,000 or so distinct CDR3 sequences, with 15% to 20% occurring only once. Study-wide findings and caveats: Cross-reactive memory apparently joined, as some responding clones appeared in pre-infection memory. CD4+ clones that contracted lay mainly in CM and EM; CD8+ ones lay in EMRA.

V was trimmed by 2 bases and J by 8 bases, leaving 10 bases between them. The CDR3 extends over 12 amino acids. Germline loops: CDR1 SGHRS, CDR2 YFSETQ. This clonotype was observed a handful of times. What it recognizes is unknown. The chain is built from TRBV5-1 and TRBJ1-2, with D tentatively TRBD1 (6 bases). Input material: PBMCs or a T cell subset sorted from them (not recorded which). The sequence was collected from a man in his late teens or twenties who had mild COVID-19 (a few samples of this study predate the infection). Cell type and time point are not known. CDR3 residues: CASSFSGEGYTF. The DNA for the CDR3 is TGCGCCAGCAGCTTTTCAGGGGAAGGCTACACCTTC.